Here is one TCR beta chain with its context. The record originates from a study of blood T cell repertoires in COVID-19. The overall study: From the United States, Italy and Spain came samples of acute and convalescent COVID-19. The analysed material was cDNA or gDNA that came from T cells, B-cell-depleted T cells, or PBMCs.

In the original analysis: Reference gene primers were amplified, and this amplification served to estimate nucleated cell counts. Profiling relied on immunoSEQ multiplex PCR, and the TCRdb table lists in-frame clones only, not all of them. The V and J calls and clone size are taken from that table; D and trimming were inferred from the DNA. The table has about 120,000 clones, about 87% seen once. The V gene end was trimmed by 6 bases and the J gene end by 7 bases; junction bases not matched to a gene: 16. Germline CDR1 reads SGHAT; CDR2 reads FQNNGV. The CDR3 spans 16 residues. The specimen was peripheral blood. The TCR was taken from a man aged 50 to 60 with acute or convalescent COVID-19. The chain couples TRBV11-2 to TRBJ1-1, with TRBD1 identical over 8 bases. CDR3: CASSPHQDREDFEAFF. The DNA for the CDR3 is TGTGCCAGCAGTCCCCATCAGGACAGGGAGGACTTTGAAGCTTTCTTT.